Each of the 27 T cell receptor beta chains below was sequenced from the same sample in a study of OX40 agonist ivuxolimab in advanced cancers. Clones were read by immunoSEQ multiplex PCR, and TCRdb kept only the in-frame ones, dropping some. The data show nearly 80,000 clones, with approximately 85% seen just once and over 3% held by the top ten. Sequences were derived from CD4+ or CD8+ T cells sorted from blood, sampled in a trial of the OX40 agonist ivuxolimab. Every receptor here comes from an adult with an advanced solid tumor such as melanoma, head and neck, liver or kidney cancer.

This chain connects TRBV7-2 to TRBJ1-1; D might be TRBD1 (5 bases). CDR3 length: 13 amino acids. The ends were cut back, 8 bases at V and 0 bases at J, with 10 bases in the middle. Germline V gene sequence: CDR1 SGHTA, CDR2 FQGNSA. The CDR3: CASALGLNTEAFF. CDR3 nucleotide sequence: TGTGCCAGCGCCTTGGGGCTGAACACTGAAGCTTTCTTT.

The rearrangement links TRBV7-8 to TRBJ1-2, with D possibly matching TRBD1 (6 bases). Trimming took off 1 base at V and 4 bases at J, with 13 bases between the two ends. The V gene's germline CDR1 is SGHVS and CDR2 FQNEAQ. This CDR3 is built from 15 residues. CDR3 in DNA: TGTGCCAGCAGCTTAGGGGTACAGGGAGGCTATGGCTACACCTTC. Protein product: CASSLGVQGGYGYTF.

The CDR3 reads CASSLNRGPPQFF. The CDR3 DNA reads TGTGCCAGCAGCTTGAACAGGGGGCCGCCGCAGTTCTTC. J is TRBJ2-1 and V is TRBV7-2; 9 bases fit TRBD1. The length of the CDR3 is 13 residues. The J segment lost 12 bases and the V segment lost 3 bases, leaving 6 bases of the junction unmatched. The V gene's germline CDR1 is SGHTA and CDR2 FQGNSA. The whole variable domain, remainder taken from reference TRBV7-2 and TRBJ2-1, is GAGVSQSPSNKVTEKGKDVELRCDPISGHTALYWYRQSLGQGLEFLIYFQGNSAPDKSGLPSDRFSAERTGGSVSTLTIQRTQQEDSAVYLCASSLNRGPPQFFGPGTRLTVL.

V usage is TRBV11-2 and J usage is TRBJ1-1, with D hard to call. CDR1 and CDR2 (germline): SGHAT, FQNNGV. The germline V and J ends were trimmed by 5 bases and 7 bases, with 17 bases remaining between them. The length of the CDR3 is 14 residues. The CDR3 DNA follows: TGTGCCAGCAGCGAGGGAACCTTACCCATTGAAGCTTTCTTT. Encoded protein: CASSEGTLPIEAFF.

The chain couples TRBV6-5 to TRBJ2-1, with D maybe TRBD1 (7 bases). CDR3 size: 16 residues. The germline gives CDR1 MNHEY, CDR2 SVGAGI. V lost 2 bases and J lost 7, with 18 bases in between. CDR3 nucleotide sequence: TGTGCCAGCAGTTACACTAGCCTTAGGGGGCAAAATGAGCAGTTCTTC. Protein: CASSYTSLRGQNEQFF.

This clone has only a few counts. Germline is not matched at one junction end, which may reflect a read error. V is TRBV5-6 and J is TRBJ2-7, with a possible D match to TRBD1 (6 bases). Germline V gives CDR1 SGHDT, CDR2 YYEEEE. The CDR3 sequence is 9 residues long. The CDR3 DNA reads as TGTGCCAGCAGCGAAGACAGGAGCTTC. It specifies CASSEDRSF.

Points on this clone: Mismatch with germline at one junction end may stem from a read error. The chain carries TRBV7-2 and TRBJ2-7, with 8 positions matching TRBD1. CDR3 length: 13 residues. Germline values: CDR1 SGHTA, CDR2 FQGNSA. The CDR3 here is CASSQEERGQGNF. DNA of the CDR3: TGTGCCAGCAGCCAAGAGGAGCGAGGACAGGGCAACTTC.

The CDR3 is CASSSTTSGSRGTQYF. The CDR3 DNA follows: TGTGCCAGCAGTTCAACGACTAGCGGGTCAAGAGGTACGCAGTATTTT. The chain uses TRBV6-6 and TRBJ2-3, with TRBD2 identical over 10 bases. J gave up 8 bases and V 4 bases, and 12 bases lay outside the gene matches. CDR3 length: 16 amino acids. CDR1 and CDR2 from the germline V gene are MNHNY and SVGAGI (reference sequence).

The rearrangement links TRBV19 to TRBJ2-7; D uncertain. CDR1 is LNHDA and CDR2 is SQIVND in the germline V gene (reference sequence). V was cut by 4 bases and J by 0 bases, with 13 bases left in between. This CDR3 is built from 15 residues. The chain's CDR3 is CASSTRTDSSYEQYF. DNA of the CDR3: TGTGCCAGTAGTACCCGGACGGATAGCTCCTACGAGCAGTACTTC.

The V and J genes are TRBV6-1 and TRBJ2-7; D not resolved. Trimming shortened V by 1 base and J by 6 bases, and 10 bases separated the two germline ends. The CDR3 has 13 residues. The V gene's germline CDR1 is MNHNS and CDR2 SASEGT. Here the CDR3 reads CASSEVYGREQYF. The CDR3, as DNA: TGTGCCAGCAGTGAAGTGTACGGGCGCGAGCAGTACTTC.

The rearrangement links TRBV4-1 to TRBJ2-1; 10 bases line up with TRBD2. CDR1 is MGHRA, CDR2 YSYEKL, per germline. Trimming cost V 4 bases and J 6 bases; bases outside gene matches: 18. This CDR3 has 19 residues. The CDR3 region is CASSPGPLAGFRGGNEQFF. DNA for the CDR3: TGCGCCAGCAGCCCCGGGCCACTAGCGGGATTTCGAGGGGGCAATGAGCAGTTCTTC.

This clone was found once. This chain links TRBV19 with TRBJ2-3; D gene uncertain. This CDR3 contains 15 residues. Germline CDR1 is LNHDA and CDR2 is SQIVND (reference sequence). V shed 1 base and J shed 2 bases, with 10 bases lying between them. In nucleotides, the CDR3 is TGTGCCAGTAGTATAGGAGTGGCTGACACAGATACGCAGTATTTT. It encodes CASSIGVADTDTQYF.

This chain links TRBV28 with TRBJ2-3; D is undetermined. The V end was cut by 11 bases, the J end by 4 bases, with 10 bases between. This CDR3 is built from 11 residues. CDR1 MDHEN and CDR2 SYDVKM come from the germline V gene. The CDR3 nucleotides read TGTGCCCATGGTGGGGCAGATACGCAGTATTTT. As protein: CAHGGADTQYF.

This chain joins TRBV11-2 and TRBJ2-7, with D tentatively TRBD1 (5 bases). The CDR3 is 15 amino acids. The V gene lost 5 bases and the J gene lost 1 base, with 15 bases spanning the gap. Germline assignment: CDR1 SGHAT and CDR2 FQNNGV. The DNA for the CDR3 is TGTGCCAGCAGCCCAGATTCAGGGTTTTCCTACGAGCAGTACTTC. It translates to CASSPDSGFSYEQYF.

This clone came up once. The rearrangement links TRBV28 to TRBJ1-1; 8 nucleotides align to TRBD1. Germline V gene lookup returns CDR1 MDHEN and CDR2 SYDVKM. Losses at the gene ends were 7 bases for V and 1 base for J; bases not matched to a gene: 11. The CDR3 has 16 amino acids. The chain's CDR3 is CASTPPGGGQNTEAFF. The CDR3 nucleotides read TGTGCCAGCACCCCTCCAGGGGGCGGCCAGAACACTGAAGCTTTCTTT.

The chain employs TRBV6-5 and TRBJ2-7; possibly TRBD1 for D (5 bases). Trimming cost V 5 bases and J 3 bases, with 11 bases left between them. CDR3 length equals 13 residues. CDR1 and CDR2 from the germline V gene are MNHEY and SVGAGI. The CDR3 here is CASSRDTGYEQYF. The DNA for the CDR3 is TGTGCCAGCAGTCGCGATACAGGCTACGAGCAGTACTTC.

In its sample, this clone was seen a few times. This chain joins TRBV4-2 and TRBJ1-5, with D maybe TRBD1 (5 bases). The CDR3 covers 12 residues. V was pared by 3 bases and J by 6 bases, with 6 bases between. CDR1 and CDR2 (germline): LGHNA, YNFKEQ. CDR3 sequence (DNA): TGTGCCAGCAGCCAGGGGGGTCAGCCCCAGCATTTT. This gives the protein CASSQGGQPQHF.

The chain is built from TRBV30 and TRBJ1-6; D uncertain. The germline V gene encodes CDR1 GTSNPN and CDR2 SVGIG (reference sequence). Trimming shortened V by 0 bases and J by 7 bases, and 13 bases separated the two germline ends. The CDR3 has 15 amino acids. CDR3 residues: CAWSVGIGSNSPLHF. The DNA for the CDR3 is TGTGCCTGGAGTGTAGGGATCGGGAGCAATTCACCCCTCCACTTT.

CDR3 sequence: CASSSQVSGANVLTF. In nucleotides, the CDR3 is TGTGCCAGCAGCTCACAGGTATCTGGGGCCAACGTCCTGACTTTC. This chain links TRBV7-6 with TRBJ2-6; D is possibly TRBD1 (5 bases). Germline CDR1 reads SGHVS; CDR2 reads FNYEAQ. V was clipped by 4 bases and J by 1 base, with 8 bases between them. CDR3 length: 15 residues.

The genes are TRBV11-3 and TRBJ2-7; 9 bases are shared with TRBD2. The CDR3 has 15 residues. Germline CDR1 reads SGHNT; CDR2 reads YENEEA. The V gene end was trimmed by 2 bases and the J gene end by 0 bases; junction bases not matched to a gene: 2. The CDR3 bases are TGTGCCAGCAGCTTATTTAGCGGGAGCTCCTACGAGCAGTACTTC. It yields the protein CASSLFSGSSYEQYF.

Only a few counts were recorded for this clone. This sequence joins TRBV28 and TRBJ1-5; 10 bases agree with TRBD1. With V trimmed by 5 bases and J by 5 bases, 3 bases remained unmatched. Germline V gene lookup returns CDR1 MDHEN and CDR2 SYDVKM. The CDR3 runs to 14 residues. DNA for the CDR3: TGTGCCAGCAGTGTGACAGGGGGCCATCAGCCCCAGCATTTT. Residues: CASSVTGGHQPQHF.

The chain is built from TRBV5-1 and TRBJ2-5; D may correspond to TRBD1 or TRBD2 (5 bases each). This CDR3 is built from 14 residues. Germline CDR1 reads SGHRS; CDR2 reads YFSETQ. V was clipped by 7 bases and J by 4 bases, with 17 bases between them. The DNA of the CDR3 is TGCGCCAGCGCCCAGGGCGGAGGAGGAGAGACCCAGTACTTC. Translated: CASAQGGGGETQYF.

There are a few counts of this clone. The rearrangement links TRBV2 to TRBJ2-6; D unclear. CDR3 size: 16 residues. V was trimmed by 7 bases and J by 0 bases, leaving 13 bases between them. Germline V CDR1 and CDR2: SNHLY, FYNNEI. The CDR3, as DNA: TGTGCCAGCACTGAGGAACGGATCTCTGGGGCCAACGTCCTGACTTTC. Translation: CASTEERISGANVLTF.

The chain employs TRBV19 and TRBJ1-2, with D uncertain. Per the germline V gene, CDR1 is LNHDA and CDR2 is SQIVND (reference sequence). The length of the CDR3 is 14 residues. Deletions cut 5 bases from V and 4 bases from J, with 14 bases between. CDR3 sequence reads: CASSPRTVLYGYTF. CDR3 DNA sequence: TGTGCCAGTAGTCCCCGGACGGTTCTCTATGGCTACACCTTC.

J is TRBJ2-3 and V is TRBV28; possibly TRBD1 for D (6 bases). Germline V lookup: CDR1 MDHEN, CDR2 SYDVKM. The V gene lost 6 bases and the J gene lost 0 bases, with 13 bases spanning the gap. This CDR3 region has 15 residues. CDR3 amino acids: CASSIRGASTDTQYF. CDR3 sequence (DNA): TGTGCCAGCAGCATCAGGGGCGCTAGCACAGATACGCAGTATTTT.

V and J are TRBV7-3 and TRBJ2-1; 7 nucleotides match TRBD2. Looked up from germline, CDR1 is SGHTA and CDR2 is FQGTGA. J lost 3 bases, V lost 3 bases, and 5 bases had no gene match. This CDR3 has 15 amino acids. CDR3 sequence reads: CASSFYAGVYNEQFF. For the CDR3, the DNA is TGTGCCAGCAGCTTCTACGCGGGAGTCTACAATGAGCAGTTCTTC.

V usage is TRBV27 and J usage is TRBJ1-4; 7 nucleotides line up with TRBD1. Germline lookup yields CDR1 MNHEY and CDR2 SMNVEV (reference sequence). This CDR3 has 15 amino acids. V lost 5 bases, J lost 8 bases, and 11 bases stayed unmatched. The CDR3 nucleotides are TGTGCCAGCAGTGTCACAGGGGAGGCCGGGGAAAAACTGTTTTTT. It yields the protein CASSVTGEAGEKLFF.